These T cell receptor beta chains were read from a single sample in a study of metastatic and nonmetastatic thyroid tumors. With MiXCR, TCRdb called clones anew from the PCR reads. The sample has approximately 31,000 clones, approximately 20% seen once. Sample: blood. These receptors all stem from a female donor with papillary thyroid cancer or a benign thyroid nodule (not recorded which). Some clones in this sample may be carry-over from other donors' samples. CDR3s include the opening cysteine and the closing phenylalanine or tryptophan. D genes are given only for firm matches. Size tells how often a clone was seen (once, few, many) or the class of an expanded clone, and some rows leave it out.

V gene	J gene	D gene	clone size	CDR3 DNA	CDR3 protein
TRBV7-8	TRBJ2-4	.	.	TGTGCCAGCAGCCCAGTTGATGGGGGGCTTCCTATCGATGAGCAGCTCTTC	CASSPVDGGLPIDEQLF
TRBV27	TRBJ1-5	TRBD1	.	TGTGCCAGCAGCCTTACAGGGGAAAGTCAGCCCCATCATTTT	CASSLTGESQPHHF
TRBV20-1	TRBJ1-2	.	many	TGCAGTGCGCAACCTACCCCGGGAGCCCATGGCTACACCTTC	CSAQPTPGAHGYTF
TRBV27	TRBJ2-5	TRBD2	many	TGTGCCAGCAGTTTATCGTGGCTAGCGGGGGGGAGAGTAGAGACCCAGTACTTC	CASSLSWLAGGRVETQYF
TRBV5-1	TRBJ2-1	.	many	TGCGCCAGCAGCTTGGGGAGCAATGAGCAGTTCTTC	CASSLGSNEQFF
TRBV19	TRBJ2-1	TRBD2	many	TGTGCCAGTAGTATACGGGGGGGGAATTACAATGAGCAGTTCTTC	CASSIRGGNYNEQFF
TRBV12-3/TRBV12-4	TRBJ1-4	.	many	TGTGCCAGCAGGAATAGGGTTCTTAATGAAAAACTGTTTTTT	CASRNRVLNEKLFF
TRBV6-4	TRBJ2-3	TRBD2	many	TGTGCCAGCAGTGAGGAGCGGGAATCAGATACGCAGTATTTT	CASSEERESDTQYF
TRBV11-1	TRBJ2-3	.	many	TGTGCCAGCAGCCCGCGACAGGGTGCGGGGGGCACAGATACGCAGTATTTT	CASSPRQGAGGTDTQYF
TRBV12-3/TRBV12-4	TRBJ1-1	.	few	TGTGCCAGCAGTTCCACCGCTAACACTGAAGCTTTCTTT	CASSSTANTEAFF
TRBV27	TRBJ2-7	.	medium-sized	TGTGCCAGCAGTTTACTGGCGGGGACCTCTGGAGAGCAGTACTTC	CASSLLAGTSGEQYF
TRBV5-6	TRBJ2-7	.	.	TGTGCCAGCAGCTTGACAGGGTCAGGATCCTACGAGCAGTACTTC	CASSLTGSGSYEQYF
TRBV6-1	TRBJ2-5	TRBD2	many	TGTGCCAGCAGTGAAGGGGGAGGGAACGTCCAAGAGACCCAGTACTTC	CASSEGGGNVQETQYF
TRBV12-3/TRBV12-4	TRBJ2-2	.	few	TGTGCCAGCAGGTACTGGGGTATCGTGGAGCTGTTTTTT	CASRYWGIVELFF
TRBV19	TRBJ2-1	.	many	TGTGCCACTCGGGCGGCAGAACTCTACAATGAGCAGTTCTTC	CATRAAELYNEQFF
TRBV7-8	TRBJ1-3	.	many	TGTGCCAGCAGCTTAAACAGACTAAACACCATATATTTT	CASSLNRLNTIYF
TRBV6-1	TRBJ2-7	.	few	TGTGCCAGCAGTCGGGCCGGACGCGTAGCCTACGAGCAGTACTTC	CASSRAGRVAYEQYF
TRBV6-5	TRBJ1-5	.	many	TGTGCCAGCAGTTACGGGCAGCCGTATAGCAATCAGCCCCAGCATTTT	CASSYGQPYSNQPQHF
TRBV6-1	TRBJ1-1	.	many	TGTGCCAGCAGGAGGACGGCGAACACTGAAGCTTTCTTT	CASRRTANTEAFF
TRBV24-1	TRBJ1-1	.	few	TGTGCCACCATGGGCCGGGACGGAAACACTGAAGCTTTCTTT	CATMGRDGNTEAFF
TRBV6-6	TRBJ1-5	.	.	TGTGCCAGCAGTTACTCGTCATGGAGGCAGCCCCAGCATTTT	CASSYSSWRQPQHF
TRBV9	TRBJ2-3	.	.	TGTGCCAGCAGCGTAGTTAGTGGGGGCACAGATACGCAGTATTTT	CASSVVSGGTDTQYF
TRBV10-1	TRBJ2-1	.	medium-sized	TGCGCCAGCAGTGAGGGGGTATCCAGGGGTGGGGAGCAGTTCTTC	CASSEGVSRGGEQFF
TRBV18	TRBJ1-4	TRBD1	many	TGTGCCAGCTCACTCGGACAGGGAGGCGAAAAACTGTTTTTT	CASSLGQGGEKLFF
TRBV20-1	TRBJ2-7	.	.	TGCAGTGCTAGACCCCCCGGTTTGGACAGCTCGGGAGAGCAGTACTTC	CSARPPGLDSSGEQYF
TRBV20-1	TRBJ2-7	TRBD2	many	TGCAGTGCTAAACAACTAGCGGGAGACTCCTACGAGCAGTACTTC	CSAKQLAGDSYEQYF
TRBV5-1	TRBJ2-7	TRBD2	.	TGCGCCAGCAGCTTGTCCGTCGGACTAGCGGGAGGAGTTTACGAGCAGTACTTC	CASSLSVGLAGGVYEQYF
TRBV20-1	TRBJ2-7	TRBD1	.	TGCAGTGCTAGGCCGACAGGGACCGAGCAGTACTTC	CSARPTGTEQYF
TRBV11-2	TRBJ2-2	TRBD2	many	TGTGCCAGCAGCTGGACTAGCGGGGAGGCCGGGGAGCTGTTTTTT	CASSWTSGEAGELFF
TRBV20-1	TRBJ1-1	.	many	TGCAGTGCTAGAGGTCGCCCGGCAGGGCAGGACACTGAAGCTTTCTTT	CSARGRPAGQDTEAFF
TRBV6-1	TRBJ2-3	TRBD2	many	TGTGCCAGCCACCTAGCGGGAGCAGATACGCAGTATTTT	CASHLAGADTQYF
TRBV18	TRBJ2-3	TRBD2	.	TGTGCCAGCTCACCAGCAGCTAGCGGGAGGGCGACGCAGTATTTT	CASSPAASGRATQYF
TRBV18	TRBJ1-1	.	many	TGTGCCAGCTCACCACGCCAGAAAAGGAACACTGAAGCTTTCTTT	CASSPRQKRNTEAFF
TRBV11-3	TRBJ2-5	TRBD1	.	TGTGCCAGCAGCATACAGGGGCAAGAGACACGGTACTTC	CASSIQGQETRYF
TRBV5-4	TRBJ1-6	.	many	TGTGCCAGCAGCCCTACACGAGGGGCGAGGAATTCACCCCTCCACTTT	CASSPTRGARNSPLHF
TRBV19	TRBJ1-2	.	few	TGTGCCAGTAGCCCCGGTGACTATGGCTACACCTTC	CASSPGDYGYTF
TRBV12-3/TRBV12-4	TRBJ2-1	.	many	TGTGCCAGCAGTCATCCGACCGGGGACGTTTTCTTC	CASSHPTGDVFF
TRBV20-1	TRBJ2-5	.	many	TGCAGTGCTCGATTTTTACTAGCAGTAGGGGAGACCCAGTACTTC	CSARFLLAVGETQYF
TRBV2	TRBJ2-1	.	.	TGTGCCAGCTCCGGGCCCACCTACAATGATCGGTTCTTC	CASSGPTYNDRFF
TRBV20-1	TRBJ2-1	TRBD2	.	TGCAGTGCCCTGGGGCGGGAGGGCCACCTTGAGAATGAGCAGTTCTTC	CSALGREGHLENEQFF
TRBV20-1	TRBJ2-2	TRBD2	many	TGCAGTGCTAGAGACGCGGGAGGGAAGCTGTTTTTT	CSARDAGGKLFF
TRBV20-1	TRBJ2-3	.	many	TGCAGTGCTAGATCGCTCCTGACTTACACAGATACGCAGTATTTT	CSARSLLTYTDTQYF
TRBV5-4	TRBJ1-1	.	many	TGTGCCAGCAGCTTACGGGGTCTGAACACTGAAGCTTTCTTT	CASSLRGLNTEAFF
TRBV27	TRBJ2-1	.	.	TGTGCCATCAGTCGTCCGTACAGCGAGCAGTTCTTC	CAISRPYSEQFF
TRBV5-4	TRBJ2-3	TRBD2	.	TGTGCCAGCAGCTTGGGACTAGCGGGGGGGTCTTTCAACACAGATAAGCAGTATTTT	CASSLGLAGGSFNTDKQYF
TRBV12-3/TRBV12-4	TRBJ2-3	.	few	TGTGCCAGCTGCTTCATGGATACGCAGTATTTT	CASCFMDTQYF
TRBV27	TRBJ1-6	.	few	TGTGCCAGCAGCGTGACCGGCAGGGCCCTCCACTTT	CASSVTGRALHF
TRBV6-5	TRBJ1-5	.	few	TGTGCCATCAGATTCTCGGCGGCGAGCAATCAGCCCCAGCATTTT	CAIRFSAASNQPQHF
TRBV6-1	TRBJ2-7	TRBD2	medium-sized	TGTGCCAGCAGTCGGGACTACTCCTACGAGCAGTACTTC	CASSRDYSYEQYF